In this sample, the clone carrying this T cell receptor beta chain turned up a few times. Its antigen is still unknown. The source of the sample is a study of T-cell reconstitution after alpha-beta-depleted transplantation in children. Study-level findings and limits: The study reportedly traced alpha-beta T cells about two months after transplant to several hundred expanded graft clones.

Trimming pared 0 bases from V and 10 bases from J, leaving 18 bases between. This CDR3 comprises 15 residues. The germline V gene encodes CDR1 DFQATT and CDR2 SNEGSKA (reference sequence). Molecular barcoding with unique molecular identifiers was used for the TCRbeta library. TCRdb redid the calling of the PCR reads with MiXCR, one entry per CDR3 protein. Altogether about 110,000 distinct CDR3 sequences are present, roughly 23% being singletons, with the ten largest covering roughly a tenth. The J gene is TRBJ1-4, the V gene TRBV20-1, with D possibly TRBD1 on 5 matching bases. The sample here was PBMCs, mostly from graft donor cells, taken 180 days after TCRalphabeta/CD19-depleted stem cell transplant. The receptor's source is a male patient aged 2 to 10 who had a stem cell transplant for chronic granulomatous disease, so the T cells may come from the graft donor. CDR3 protein: CSARDGARSTGKLFF. The CDR3 DNA follows: TGCAGTGCTAGAGATGGGGCCAGGTCAACGGGAAAACTGTTTTTT.